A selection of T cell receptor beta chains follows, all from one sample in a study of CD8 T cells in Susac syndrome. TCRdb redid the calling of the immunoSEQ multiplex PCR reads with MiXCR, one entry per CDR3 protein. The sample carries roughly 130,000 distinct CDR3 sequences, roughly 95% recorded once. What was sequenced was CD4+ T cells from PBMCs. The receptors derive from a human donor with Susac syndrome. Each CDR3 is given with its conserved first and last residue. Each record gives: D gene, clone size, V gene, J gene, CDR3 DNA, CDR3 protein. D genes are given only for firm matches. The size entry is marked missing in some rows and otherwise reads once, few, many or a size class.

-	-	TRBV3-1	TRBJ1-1	TGTGCCAGCAGCCAACTAGTGAACACTGAAGCTTTCTTT	CASSQLVNTEAFF
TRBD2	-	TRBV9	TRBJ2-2	TGTGCCAGCAGCGCGCTGGGAGCGGGAGGGAGCACCGGGGAGCTGTTTTTT	CASSALGAGGSTGELFF
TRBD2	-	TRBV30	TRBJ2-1	TGTGCCTGGAGTAAAGTGGGAGGGCACTACAATGAGCAGTTCTTC	CAWSKVGGHYNEQFF
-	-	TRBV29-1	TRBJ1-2	TGCAGCGTTCAGAGGGAATTTGGCTACACCTTC	CSVQREFGYTF
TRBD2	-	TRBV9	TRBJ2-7	TGTGCCAGCAGCACCGGGACTAGCGGCCTCTACGAGCAGTACTTC	CASSTGTSGLYEQYF
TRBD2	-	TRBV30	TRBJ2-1	TGTGCCTGGAGTGGTGGGACTAGGAACAACAATGAGCAGTTCTTC	CAWSGGTRNNNEQFF
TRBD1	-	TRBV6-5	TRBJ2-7	TGTGCCAGCACCGAACTGACAGGGGGCGCCGAGCAGTACTTC	CASTELTGGAEQYF
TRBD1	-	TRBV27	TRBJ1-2	TGTGCCAGCAGTCAAACACGCACCGGACAGGCCTATGGCTACACCTTC	CASSQTRTGQAYGYTF
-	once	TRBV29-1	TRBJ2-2	TGCAGCGTTCGCGGAGGCAGGCCTTGGGAGCTGTTTTTT	CSVRGGRPWELFF
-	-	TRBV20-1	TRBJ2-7	TGCAGTGCTAGAGTTTGGGACGAGCAGTACTTC	CSARVWDEQYF
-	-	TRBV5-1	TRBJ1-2	TGCGCCAGCAGCTTGTACGACAGATCCTATGGCTACACCTTC	CASSLYDRSYGYTF
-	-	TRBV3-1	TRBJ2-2	TGTGCCAGCAGCCTCCTTGGAGGGGAGCTGTTTTTT	CASSLLGGELFF
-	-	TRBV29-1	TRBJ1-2	TGCAGCGGCAGCGCGGGGGGTGACTATGGCTACACCTTC	CSGSAGGDYGYTF
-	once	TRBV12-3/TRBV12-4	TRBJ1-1	TGTGCCAGCAGAAGGGGGGAAGGCACTGAAGCTTTCTTT	CASRRGEGTEAFF
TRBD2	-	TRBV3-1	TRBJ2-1	TGTGCCAGCGCGGGAGTTCAAGGTGAGCAGTTCTTC	CASAGVQGEQFF
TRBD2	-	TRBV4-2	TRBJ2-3	TGCGCCAGCAGCCAAGAGCCTAGCGGTGGCACAGATACGCAGTATTTT	CASSQEPSGGTDTQYF
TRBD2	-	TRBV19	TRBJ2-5	TGTGCCAGTAGCCCCGACCGAGCGGGAGCTCGGGAGACCCAGTACTTC	CASSPDRAGARETQYF
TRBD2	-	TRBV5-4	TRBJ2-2	TGTGCCAGCAGCCGACTAGCGGGAGAGACCGGGGAGCTGTTTTTT	CASSRLAGETGELFF
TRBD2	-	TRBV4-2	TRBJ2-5	TGTGCCAGCAGCCAAGCGACTAGCGGCGGGGAAGAGACCCAGTACTTC	CASSQATSGGEETQYF
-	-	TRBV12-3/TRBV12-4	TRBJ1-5	TGTGCCAGCAGTTCCCAGAGGGTGGGGCAGCCCCAGCATTTT	CASSSQRVGQPQHF
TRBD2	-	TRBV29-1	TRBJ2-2	TGCAGCGTTGGCGGGGGCACCGGGGAGCTGTTTTTT	CSVGGGTGELFF
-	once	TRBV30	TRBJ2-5	TGTGCCTGGAACAGACCAGGACAAAAAGAGACCCAGTACTTC	CAWNRPGQKETQYF
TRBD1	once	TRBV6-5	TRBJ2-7	TGTGCCAGCGGCCCCGGACAGGCCACCTACGAGCAGTACTTC	CASGPGQATYEQYF
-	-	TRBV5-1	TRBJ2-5	TGCGCCAGCTCCAAGGGAGACTCTCGAGCCTCAGAGACCCAGTACTTC	CASSKGDSRASETQYF
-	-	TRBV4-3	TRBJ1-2	TGCGCCAGCAGCCAGCCCCCCGTACACGGCGACTATGGCTACACCTTC	CASSQPPVHGDYGYTF
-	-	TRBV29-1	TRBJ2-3	TGCAGCGTTGTTGGAAGTAAAGGGCTTCTCACAGATACGCAGTATTTT	CSVVGSKGLLTDTQYF
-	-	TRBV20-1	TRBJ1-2	-	CSARAGQAYLCTF
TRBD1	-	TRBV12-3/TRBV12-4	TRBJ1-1	TGTGCCAGCAGTAAACAGGGGGGGAACACTGAAGCTTTCTTT	CASSKQGGNTEAFF
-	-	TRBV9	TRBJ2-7	TGTGCCAGCAGCCCCGTATCTGCCTACGAGCAGTACTTC	CASSPVSAYEQYF
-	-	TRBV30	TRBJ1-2	TGTGCCTGGAGTGACAGGCTCCTTATCTATGGCTACACCTTC	CAWSDRLLIYGYTF
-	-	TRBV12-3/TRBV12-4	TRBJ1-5	TGTGCCAGCAGTCCCAACCATCTGGGTAATCAGCCCCAGCATTTT	CASSPNHLGNQPQHF
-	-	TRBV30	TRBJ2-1	TGTGCCGGGGGCCGGGGGTCGGACGAGCAGTTCTTC	CAGGRGSDEQFF
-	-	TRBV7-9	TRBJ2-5	TGTGCCAGCAGTCTCATGGGAGAGACCCAGTACTTC	CASSLMGETQYF
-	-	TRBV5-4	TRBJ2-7	TGTGCCAGCAGCCAAACCGGACGGTACGAGCAGTACTTC	CASSQTGRYEQYF
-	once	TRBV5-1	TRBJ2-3	TGCGCCAGCAGCTTGGCCGGGGCTGCTCTGGATACGCAGTATTTT	CASSLAGAALDTQYF
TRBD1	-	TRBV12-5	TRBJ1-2	TGTGCTAGTGGTTTGGCACAGGGGTTCGACTATGGCTACACCTTC	CASGLAQGFDYGYTF
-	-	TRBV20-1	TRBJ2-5	TGCAGTGCTGGGACTCTAGGTAACCAAGAGACCCAGTACTTC	CSAGTLGNQETQYF
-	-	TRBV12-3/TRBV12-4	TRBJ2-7	TGTGCCAGCACCTATGTCGGTACTCAATCCAGGGAGCAGTACTTC	CASTYVGTQSREQYF
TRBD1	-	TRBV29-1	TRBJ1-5	TGCAGCCCATGGACAGGGATCTTAAATCAGCCCCAGCATTTT	CSPWTGILNQPQHF
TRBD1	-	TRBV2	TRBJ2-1	TGTGCCAGCAGCGGACAGGGCTCTGGGGATGAGCAGTTCTTC	CASSGQGSGDEQFF
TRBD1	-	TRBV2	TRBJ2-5	TGTGCAACCGGGACAGGGCAAGAGACCCAGTACTTC	CATGTGQETQYF
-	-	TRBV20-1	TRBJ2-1	TGCAGTGCTAGAGATCCAGCTCTCCCGCAAAACAATGAGCAGTTCTTC	CSARDPALPQNNEQFF
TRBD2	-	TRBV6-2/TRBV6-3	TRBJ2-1	TGTGCCAGCAGTTACGGGACTAGCTTCGACAATGAGCAGTTCTTC	CASSYGTSFDNEQFF
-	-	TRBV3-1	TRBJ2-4	TGTGCCAGCAGCCAAGGCAGTACAGCCAAAAACATTCAGTACTTC	CASSQGSTAKNIQYF
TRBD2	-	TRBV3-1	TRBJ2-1	TGTGCCAGCAGCCAAGTCATGACTAGCCGCAATGAGCAGTTCTTC	CASSQVMTSRNEQFF
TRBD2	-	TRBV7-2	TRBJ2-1	TGTGCCAGCAGCTCGACCGGCGGGAGGGCCTATGAGCAGTTCTTC	CASSSTGGRAYEQFF
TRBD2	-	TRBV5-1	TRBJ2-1	TGCGCCAGCAGCACCACTACTAGCGGGAGCTTTAATGAGCAGTTCTTC	CASSTTTSGSFNEQFF
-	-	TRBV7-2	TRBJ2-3	TGTGCCAGCAGCTTACTAGCGTCCGCAGATACGCAGTATTTT	CASSLLASADTQYF
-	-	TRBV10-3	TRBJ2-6	TGTGCCATCAGTGAAGAGTCGTCTGGGGCCAACGTCCTGACTTTC	CAISEESSGANVLTF
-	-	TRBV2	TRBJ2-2	TGTGCCAGCAGTGCGGCGGACGGACGCCCGAACACCGGGGAGCTGTTTTTT	CASSAADGRPNTGELFF
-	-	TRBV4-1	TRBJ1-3	TGCGCCAGCAGCCAAGTAAGAGGGGGAACGGATGGAAACACCATATATTTT	CASSQVRGGTDGNTIYF
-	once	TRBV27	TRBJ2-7	TGTGCCAGCAGTTTATCGCGGAGTCGGGGACTCTACGAGCAGTACTTC	CASSLSRSRGLYEQYF